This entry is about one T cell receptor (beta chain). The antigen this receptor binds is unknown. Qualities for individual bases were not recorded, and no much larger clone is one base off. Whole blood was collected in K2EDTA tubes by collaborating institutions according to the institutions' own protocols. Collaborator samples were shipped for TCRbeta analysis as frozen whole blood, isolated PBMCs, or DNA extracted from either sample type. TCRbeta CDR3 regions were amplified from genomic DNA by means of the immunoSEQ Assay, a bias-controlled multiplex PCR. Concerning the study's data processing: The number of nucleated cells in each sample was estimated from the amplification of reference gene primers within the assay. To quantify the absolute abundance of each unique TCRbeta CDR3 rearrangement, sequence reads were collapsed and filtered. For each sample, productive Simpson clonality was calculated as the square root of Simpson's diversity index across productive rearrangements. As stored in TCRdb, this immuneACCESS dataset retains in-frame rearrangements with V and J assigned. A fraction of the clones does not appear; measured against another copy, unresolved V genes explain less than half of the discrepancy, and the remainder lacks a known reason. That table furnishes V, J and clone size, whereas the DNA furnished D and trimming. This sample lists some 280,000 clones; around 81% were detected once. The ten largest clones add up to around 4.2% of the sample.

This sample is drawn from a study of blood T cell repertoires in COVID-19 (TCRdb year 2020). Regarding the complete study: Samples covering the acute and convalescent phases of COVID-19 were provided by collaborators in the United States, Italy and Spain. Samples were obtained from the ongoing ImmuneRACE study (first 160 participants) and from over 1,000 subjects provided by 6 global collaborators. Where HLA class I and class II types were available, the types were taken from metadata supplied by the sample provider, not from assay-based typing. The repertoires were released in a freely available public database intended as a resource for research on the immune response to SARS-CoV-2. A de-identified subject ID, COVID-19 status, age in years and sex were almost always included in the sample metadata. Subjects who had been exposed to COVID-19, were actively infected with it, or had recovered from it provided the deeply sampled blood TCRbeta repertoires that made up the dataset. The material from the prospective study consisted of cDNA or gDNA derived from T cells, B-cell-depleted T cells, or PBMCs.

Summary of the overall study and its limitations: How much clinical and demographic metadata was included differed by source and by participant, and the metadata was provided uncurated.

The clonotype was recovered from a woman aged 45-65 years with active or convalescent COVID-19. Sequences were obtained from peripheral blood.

The CDR3 has the sequence CASRTSGTYNEQFF. The bases are TGTGCCAGCCGCACTAGCGGTACCTACAATGAGCAGTTCTTC. This chain is built from TRBV18 and TRBJ2-1; 8 central bases correspond to TRBD2. V is cut back by 8 bases and J by 2 bases, with 5 bases in the junction unmatched. The CDR3, from cysteine to phenylalanine, totals 14 residues. Here the CDR3 DNA is all that survives: 42 bases in frame from base 1. CDR1 and CDR2 are read off the germline V gene as KGHSH and LQKENI.